The 28 T cell receptor beta chains in this list originate from one sample, sequenced in a study of radiotherapy plus CTLA-4 blockade in lung cancer. Libraries were prepared by immunoSEQ multiplex PCR; TCRdb keeps only in-frame clonotypes and omits some of them. The table shows 60,000 to 70,000 clones, with less than 80% occurring only once. Sequencing used peripheral blood, obtained from a patient treated with radiotherapy plus ipilimumab. The receptor set was obtained from a human donor with non-small cell lung cancer who had a complete response to radiotherapy plus ipilimumab.

The DNA of the CDR3 is TGTGCCAGTAGTCCCCCCTCCTGGGAGCAGTTCTTC. This encodes CASSPPSWEQFF. The rearrangement uses TRBV19 and TRBJ2-1; D gene unclear. V was pared by 5 bases and J by 10 bases, with 12 bases between. Germline assignment: CDR1 LNHDA and CDR2 SQIVND (reference sequence). The CDR3 runs 12 residues.

The V call is TRBV29-1, the J call TRBJ2-1; 8 bases align to TRBD2. Germline trimming cut 5 bases from V and 6 bases from J; bases unmatched to any gene: 9. Per the germline V gene, CDR1 is SQVTM and CDR2 is ANQGSEA. The CDR3 is 14 residues long. CDR3 in DNA: TGCAGCGTTTCTACTAGCGGTTCCGGCAATGAGCAGTTCTTC. This codes for CSVSTSGSGNEQFF.

This chain uses TRBV7-2 with TRBJ1-1; 7 bases line up with TRBD1. Trimming cost V 5 bases and J 0 bases; bases outside gene matches: 6. The CDR3 is made up of 15 amino acids. CDR1 is SGHTA, CDR2 FQGNSA, per germline. The CDR3 reads CASSPRTGMNTEAFF. DNA of the CDR3: TGTGCCAGCAGCCCCCGGACAGGCATGAACACTGAAGCTTTCTTT.

This chain connects TRBV7-2 to TRBJ1-5; no clear D. Trimming stripped 2 bases from V and 4 bases from J, with 3 bases between. CDR3 size: 12 residues. Germline-derived CDR1 and CDR2 are SGHTA and FQGNSA. The CDR3 is CASSLSNQPQHF. CDR3 nucleotides: TGTGCCAGCAGCTTATCAAATCAGCCCCAGCATTTT.

This chain uses TRBV10-3 with TRBJ2-5; tentative D call: TRBD1 (6 bases). The CDR3 totals 14 residues. V was trimmed by 8 bases and J by 3 bases, leaving 16 bases between them. The germline V gene has CDR1 ENHRY and CDR2 SYGVKD. CDR3 in DNA: TGTGCCATCGGCCCCGCAGGACAGAAAGAGACCCAGTACTTC. Its translation: CAIGPAGQKETQYF.

The chain uses TRBV11-3 and TRBJ1-2; 7 positions match TRBD1. The CDR3 is made up of 13 amino acids. Germline V CDR1 and CDR2: SGHNT, YENEEA. V lost 4 bases to trimming and J lost 12 bases; unmatched junction nucleotides: 11. The CDR3 here is CASSSTGQDRHTF. As DNA, the CDR3 is TGTGCCAGCAGCTCTACCGGACAGGACCGACACACCTTC.

The rearrangement links TRBV29-1 to TRBJ2-7, with TRBD1 matching 7 bases. Germline loops: CDR1 SQVTM, CDR2 ANQGSEA. This CDR3 is 12 amino acids long. In DNA, the CDR3 is TGCGGCATAAAAAGGGACAGCTACGAGCAGTACTTC. This codes for CGIKRDSYEQYF.

This clone has more than one count but fewer than ten. The J gene is TRBJ2-5, the V gene TRBV14; D uncertain. Germline CDR1 reads SGHDN; CDR2 reads FVKESK. V lost 1 base and J lost 6, with 9 bases in between. The CDR3 has 13 residues. The CDR3 region is CASSQVVGKTQYF. The CDR3 bases are TGTGCCAGCAGCCAAGTAGTTGGGAAGACCCAGTACTTC.

The V gene is TRBV6-6, the J gene TRBJ2-2, with TRBD2 matching over 10 bases. With V trimmed by 4 bases and J by 7 bases, 9 bases remained unmatched. The CDR3 is 16 amino acids. Germline V CDR1 and CDR2: MNHNY, SVGAGI (reference sequence). CDR3 nucleotides: TGTGCCAGCAGTTCCCTAGCGGGAGAGGAAGGCGGGGAGCTGTTTTTT. It codes for CASSSLAGEEGGELFF.

J is TRBJ2-2 and V is TRBV9; maybe TRBD2 (6 bases). The V end lost 0 bases, the J end lost 7 bases, and 19 bases lay between the germline ends. Germline CDR1 reads SGDLS; CDR2 reads YYNGEE. The CDR3 has 17 residues. For the CDR3, the DNA is TGTGCCAGCAGCGTAGCTAGGAGGGGCGAACTTGGCGGGGAGCTGTTTTTT. Its translation: CASSVARRGELGGELFF.

This chain uses TRBV4-3 with TRBJ1-2, with a weak D call TRBD1 (5 bases). The CDR3 runs to 18 residues. V was trimmed by 2 bases and J by 3 bases, leaving 22 bases between them. Germline V gives CDR1 LGHNA, CDR2 YSLEER. For the CDR3, the DNA is TGCGCCAGCAGCCAACAACCCCCCGGGGTTGGGGGTCACTATGGCTACACCTTC. It specifies CASSQQPPGVGGHYGYTF.

Here the CDR3 reads CASTKGQGVGAGYGYTF. The CDR3 DNA follows: TGTGCCAGCACCAAGGGACAGGGGGTGGGGGCTGGCTATGGCTACACCTTC. This chain connects TRBV27 to TRBJ1-2; 11 bases are a match to TRBD1. With V trimmed by 7 bases and J by 4 bases, 14 bases remained unmatched. Germline V gene lookup returns CDR1 MNHEY and CDR2 SMNVEV (reference sequence). This CDR3 comprises 17 residues.

This clone was seen a single time. The rearrangement joins TRBV11-2 to TRBJ2-5; TRBD2 matches at 7 bases. V was pared by 5 bases and J by 4 bases, with 7 bases of the junction left unmatched. Per germline, CDR1 SGHAT and CDR2 FQNNGV. CDR3 length: 14 amino acids. The CDR3 DNA reads TGTGCCAGCAGCCCCGGAAGGGAGGGAGAGACCCAGTACTTC. Translating gives CASSPGREGETQYF.

The V call is TRBV11-2, the J call TRBJ1-1, with 9 bases matching TRBD1. Germline V lookup: CDR1 SGHAT, CDR2 FQNNGV. The junction had 8 bases not matched to a gene; V was cut back by 7 bases and J by 5 bases. The CDR3 extends over 14 amino acids. CDR3 amino acids: CASNLQGAGTEAFF. CDR3 bases: TGTGCCAGCAACCTACAGGGGGCGGGAACTGAAGCTTTCTTT.

The chain carries TRBV5-6 and TRBJ1-4, with 7 bases matching TRBD1. Germline loops: CDR1 SGHDT, CDR2 YYEEEE. The CDR3 spans 15 residues. The V segment lost 4 bases and the J segment 3 bases; nucleotides outside the gene matches: 6. The CDR3 reads CASSHDRAANEKLFF. CDR3 DNA sequence: TGTGCCAGCAGCCACGACAGGGCCGCTAATGAAAAACTGTTTTTT.

This chain links TRBV4-3 with TRBJ2-2; D is possibly TRBD2 (6 bases). Germline CDR1 reads LGHNA; CDR2 reads YSLEER. Trimming shortened V by 1 base and J by 0 bases, and 15 bases separated the two germline ends. CDR3 length: 18 amino acids. Here the CDR3 DNA reads TGCGCCAGCAGCCAAGCCGAGGGAGGCTATGCGAACACCGGGGAGCTGTTTTTT. It is translated as CASSQAEGGYANTGELFF.

The chain combines TRBV10-3 with TRBJ2-7; TRBD2 matches 14 bases. From germline, CDR1 is ENHRY and CDR2 SYGVKD. CDR3 size: 15 residues. Germline trimming cut 4 bases from V and 7 bases from J; bases unmatched to any gene: 6. CDR3 region: CAISGLAGGPQEQYV. In DNA, the CDR3 is TGTGCCATCAGTGGACTAGCGGGAGGGCCCCAGGAGCAGTACGTC.

The genes are TRBV7-9 and TRBJ2-3; 9 positions match TRBD1. There are 17 residues in the CDR3. Germline V gene sequence: CDR1 SEHNR, CDR2 FQNEAQ (reference sequence). The J segment lost 2 bases and the V segment lost 0 bases, leaving 6 bases of the junction unmatched. CDR3 amino acids: CASSLARGTGNTDTQYF. The CDR3 nucleotides are TGTGCCAGCAGCTTAGCGCGGGGGACAGGGAACACAGATACGCAGTATTTT.

This clone was found a few times. The chain is built from TRBV7-9 and TRBJ2-1, with a tentative D call TRBD2 (5 bases). This CDR3 spans 15 amino acids. Trimming shortened V by 5 bases and J by 1 base, and 12 bases separated the two germline ends. Germline loops: CDR1 SEHNR, CDR2 FQNEAQ (reference sequence). Here the CDR3 DNA reads TGTGCCAGCAGCCCCCAAAGGGAGTCCTACAATGAGCAGTTCTTC. Translating it yields CASSPQRESYNEQFF.

The chain links TRBV6-4 to TRBJ2-3, with D maybe TRBD1 (5 bases). V was trimmed by 0 bases and J by 0 bases, leaving 7 bases between them. Germline assignment: CDR1 MRHNA and CDR2 SNTAGT. The CDR3 contains 15 residues. Here the CDR3 reads CASSDSAGSTDTQYF. CDR3 DNA: TGTGCCAGCAGTGACTCGGCAGGGAGCACAGATACGCAGTATTTT.

V is TRBV18 and J is TRBJ2-1; D unclear. The CDR3 runs to 15 residues. Looked up from germline, CDR1 is KGHSH and CDR2 is LQKENI. V lost 1 base to trimming and J lost 1 base, with 8 bases between them. The CDR3 protein is CASSPQDASYNEQFF. The CDR3 nucleotides are TGTGCCAGCTCACCACAGGACGCGTCCTACAATGAGCAGTTCTTC.

With respect to this clone: The junction departs from the called germline gene at one end, perhaps through a read error. The chain joins TRBV10-2 to TRBJ1-1, with D perhaps matching TRBD1 (5 bases). This CDR3 region has 17 residues. Per the germline V gene, CDR1 is WSHSY and CDR2 is SAAADI. CDR3 sequence reads: CAILADGALRENTEAFF. The CDR3 DNA is TGTGCCATCCTAGCGGACGGGGCCTTGAGGGAGAACACTGAAGCTTTCTTT.

The chain recombines TRBV19 with TRBJ2-3; possibly TRBD2 for D (6 bases). From germline, CDR1 is LNHDA and CDR2 SQIVND (reference sequence). V lost 1 base and J 4 bases, leaving 12 bases between the germline ends. The CDR3 contains 15 residues. CDR3 sequence: CASSIVGWGADTQYF. CDR3 DNA sequence: TGTGCCAGTAGTATAGTTGGCTGGGGGGCAGATACGCAGTATTTT.

This sequence joins TRBV7-2 and TRBJ1-2; D may be TRBD1 (6 bases). The CDR3 has 16 amino acids. V dropped 0 bases and J dropped 5 bases, with 16 bases sitting between them. Germline V gene data show CDR1 as SGHTA and CDR2 as FQGNSA. CDR3 coding DNA: TGTGCCAGCAGCTTAGCGTTGAACAGGGTACGGTATGGCTACACCTTC. As protein: CASSLALNRVRYGYTF.

The chain links TRBV4-1 to TRBJ2-1, with D unresolved. Germline V gene sequence: CDR1 MGHRA, CDR2 YSYEKL. Trimming removed 2 bases at V and 0 bases at J, with 8 bases between. There are 15 residues in the CDR3. The CDR3 sequence is CASSQWGSSYNEQFF. CDR3 coding DNA: TGCGCCAGCAGCCAATGGGGTAGCTCCTACAATGAGCAGTTCTTC.

This clone was observed a few times. V and J are TRBV6-6 and TRBJ2-7; no definite D call. Per the germline V gene, CDR1 is MNHNY and CDR2 is SVGAGI (reference sequence). This CDR3 is 13 amino acids long. V was trimmed by 7 bases and J by 6 bases, leaving 16 bases between them. This chain's CDR3 is CASNNTPLSEQYV. CDR3 DNA sequence: TGTGCCAGCAACAATACTCCACTCAGCGAGCAGTACGTC.

The chain recombines TRBV30 with TRBJ2-1; a possible D gene is TRBD1 (5 bases). Between the trimmed V and J ends, which lost 4 bases and 3 bases, there was a span of 10 bases. Germline assignment: CDR1 GTSNPN and CDR2 SVGIG (reference sequence). CDR3 length equals 13 residues. CDR3 residues: CAWTGNYYNEQFF. For the CDR3, the DNA is TGTGCCTGGACAGGGAACTACTACAATGAGCAGTTCTTC.

This chain connects TRBV4-3 to TRBJ2-1, with 11 bases identical to TRBD2. CDR1 LGHNA and CDR2 YSLEER come from the germline V gene. The trim removed 2 bases at V and 5 bases at J, leaving 5 bases unmatched. The CDR3 loop spans 16 amino acids. The CDR3 loop is CASSQRSSGRNNEQFF. CDR3 coding DNA: TGCGCCAGCAGCCAAAGGTCTAGCGGGAGGAACAATGAGCAGTTCTTC.